This TCR beta chain was documented in a study of blood T cell repertoires in COVID-19. Study-wide background: Donors in the United States, Italy and Spain gave samples during acute or convalescent COVID-19. Sources were T cells, B-cell-depleted T cells, or PBMCs; the material itself was cDNA or gDNA.

This clone was counted between two and nine times. In the study's own analysis: Reference gene primer amplification yielded estimated nucleated cell counts. Sequencing used immunoSEQ multiplex PCR; TCRdb keeps in-frame clones, though not all of them. From that table come the V and J calls and clone size; the DNA was used to work out D and trimming. This table has 89,000 or so clones, roughly 85% appearing once. This sequence was found in a man aged 80 or over with acute or convalescent COVID-19. Material for sequencing was peripheral blood.

Written as DNA, the CDR3 is TGTGCCACCAGTCTTGACAGGGGCCTTAACGAGCAGTACTTC. This gives the protein CATSLDRGLNEQYF. The chain is built from TRBV15 and TRBJ2-7; 8 bases align to TRBD1. The ends lost 6 bases at V and 5 bases at J; junction bases unmatched: 9. Germline-derived CDR1 and CDR2 are LNHNV and YYDKDF (reference sequence). The CDR3 covers 14 residues.